The 2 T cell receptor beta chains in this list originate from one sample, sequenced in a study of control samples from healthy donors and cancer patients. Sequenced by immunoSEQ multiplex PCR; TCRdb stores in-frame clones only, minus some. The repertoire consists of about 130,000 clones, with around nine tenths occurring once and the leading ten covering about 2.3%. The sample was blood. The source is a man aged 35 to 55 in good health.

The chain uses TRBV19 and TRBJ1-5; D gene unclear. Germline V CDR1 and CDR2: LNHDA, SQIVND (reference sequence). The CDR3 covers 15 residues. The V end was cut by 6 bases, the J end by 2 bases, with 14 bases between. The CDR3 loop is CASSPGTIGNQPQHF. As DNA, the CDR3 is TGTGCCAGTAGCCCGGGAACCATCGGCAATCAGCCCCAGCATTTT.

The chain employs TRBV5-5 and TRBJ1-1; 8 positions agree with TRBD1. Trimming cost V 4 bases and J 4 bases; bases outside gene matches: 9. CDR3 length: 15 residues. Germline V lookup: CDR1 SGHKS, CDR2 YYEKEE (reference sequence). CDR3 in DNA: TGTGCCAGCAGCCCTAGGACAGGGCGGGTCACTGAAGCTTTCTTT. Amino acids: CASSPRTGRVTEAFF.